Presented here are 14 T cell receptor beta chains from one specimen sequenced in a study of OX40 agonist ivuxolimab in advanced cancers. The data were produced by immunoSEQ multiplex PCR, yet TCRdb's version contains in-frame clones alone and is incomplete. The sample consists of tens of thousands of clones, roughly 90% of them appearing once. The sample consisted of CD4+ or CD8+ T cells sorted from blood, taken in a trial of the OX40 agonist ivuxolimab. Receptors originate from an adult with an advanced solid tumor such as melanoma, head and neck, liver or kidney cancer.

This clone was detected only a few times. The chain has TRBV19 and TRBJ2-2; D gene uncertain. Germline assignment: CDR1 LNHDA and CDR2 SQIVND (reference sequence). Trimming took 5 bases from V and 8 from J, leaving 9 bases between them. The CDR3 has 12 residues. The CDR3 DNA follows: TGTGCCAGTAGTCCCTTCTCGGGGGAGCTGTTTTTT. This codes for CASSPFSGELFF.

A note on this clone: Compared with germline, one end of the junction differs, possibly owing to a read error. Distinct nucleotide sequences in the sample also encode this CDR3. The genes are TRBV6-6 and TRBJ1-2; D might be TRBD1 (5 bases). Germline V gene data show CDR1 as MNHNY and CDR2 as SVGAGI (reference sequence). The CDR3 has 13 residues. CDR3 in DNA: TGTGCCAGCAGTCCAGACAGCGACTATGGATACACCTTC. Protein sequence: CASSPDSDYGYTF.

The chain joins TRBV2 to TRBJ2-2; D gene ambiguous. This CDR3 region has 12 residues. V lost 4 bases, J lost 5 bases, and 5 bases lay in between. Germline lookup yields CDR1 SNHLY and CDR2 FYNNEI. In nucleotides, the CDR3 is TGTGCCAGCAGTGGATGGACCGGGGAGCTGTTTTTT. Amino acids: CASSGWTGELFF.

As concerns this clone: Compared with germline, one end of the junction differs, possibly owing to a read error. The chain couples TRBV9 to TRBJ2-4; no reliable D call. This CDR3 is 13 amino acids long. The V gene's germline CDR1 is SGDLS and CDR2 YYNGEE. The CDR3 is CASSETARNIQYF. CDR3 in DNA: TGTGCCAGCAGCGAAACAGCCAGAAACATTCAGTACTTC.

The V gene is TRBV27, the J gene TRBJ2-3; the D call may be TRBD1 or TRBD2 (5 bases each). In germline, CDR1 is MNHEY, CDR2 SMNVEV (reference sequence). The CDR3 has 14 amino acids. V was pared by 8 bases and J by 2 bases, with 14 bases between. DNA of the CDR3: TGTGCCAGCGGATGGGGGTCTAACACAGATACGCAGTATTTT. Its translation: CASGWGSNTDTQYF.

V gene TRBV6-5 combines with J gene TRBJ2-7, with 10 bases lining up with TRBD2. Germline V gives CDR1 MNHEY, CDR2 SVGAGI. The CDR3 totals 14 residues. V trimming: 5 bases; J trimming: 4 bases; junction bases outside the gene matches: 5. CDR3 loop: CASSLGTSVYEQYF. CDR3 DNA sequence: TGTGCCAGCAGTCTCGGGACTAGCGTATACGAGCAGTACTTC.

This clone has a handful of counts. The chain employs TRBV5-8 and TRBJ2-7; tentatively, D is TRBD2 (6 bases). V lost 4 bases to trimming and J lost 12 bases, with 17 bases between them. The CDR3 sequence is 12 residues long. Germline loops: CDR1 SGHTS, CDR2 YDEGEE. CDR3: CASSQYPGRGYF. CDR3 nucleotide sequence: TGTGCCAGCAGCCAATACCCCGGGAGAGGGTACTTC.

The rearrangement links TRBV6-1 to TRBJ1-2, with D perhaps matching TRBD1 (6 bases). From germline, CDR1 is MNHNS and CDR2 SASEGT. V gave up 1 base and J gave up 4 bases, with 13 bases separating them. The CDR3 contains 15 residues. This CDR3 reads CASSEGLTGIYGYTF. CDR3 coding DNA: TGTGCCAGCAGTGAAGGGCTCACAGGGATCTATGGCTACACCTTC.

This clone was seen only once. Within the sample, other DNA sequences also encode this same CDR3. The chain carries TRBV9 and TRBJ2-3, with D unclear. The CDR3 totals 14 residues. CDR1 is SGDLS and CDR2 is YYNGEE in the germline V gene. Trimming shortened V by 0 bases and J by 0 bases, and 5 bases separated the two germline ends. CDR3: CASSVASSTDTQYF. DNA for the CDR3: TGTGCCAGCAGCGTAGCTTCTAGCACAGATACGCAGTATTTT.

This chain uses TRBV4-1 with TRBJ2-7; maybe TRBD1 (6 bases). The germline V gene has CDR1 MGHRA and CDR2 YSYEKL. V shed 0 bases and J shed 6 bases, with 18 bases lying between them. The CDR3 is made up of 16 amino acids. CDR3 in DNA: TGCGCCAGCAGCCAAGATCGGGGCCAGGGGTGGTCCGAGCAGTACTTC. It encodes CASSQDRGQGWSEQYF.

This clone was found a few times. The chain carries TRBV9 and TRBJ1-1; 7 nucleotides match TRBD1. Trimming removed 3 bases from V and 8 bases from J; junction bases left unmatched: 7. Germline CDR1 is SGDLS and CDR2 is YYNGEE. The CDR3 extends over 13 amino acids. CDR3 DNA sequence: TGTGCCAGCAGCGGTTTAGGGGACAGAGAAGCTTTCTTT. This codes for CASSGLGDREAFF.

The chain combines TRBV2 with TRBJ2-1; 10 bases align to TRBD2. Germline CDR1 SNHLY, CDR2 FYNNEI. This CDR3 has 15 amino acids. V was clipped by 6 bases and J by 9 bases; unmatched bases: 11. DNA for the CDR3: TGTGCCAGCAGGCAGACTAGCGGGCCCTTTGGTGAGCAGTTCTTC. This encodes CASRQTSGPFGEQFF.

CDR3 nucleotides: TGTGCCAGCAGTCGCGGGGGGGCTGGTAGTGAAAAACTGTTTTTT. The encoded protein is CASSRGGAGSEKLFF. This sequence joins TRBV6-5 and TRBJ1-4; possibly TRBD1 for D (6 bases). The length of the CDR3 is 15 residues. Germline lookup yields CDR1 MNHEY and CDR2 SVGAGI. The V end was cut by 5 bases, the J end by 7 bases, with 17 bases between.

This clone was picked up one time. The genes are TRBV19 and TRBJ1-1; D might be TRBD1 (5 bases). The CDR3 extends over 14 amino acids. Trimming removed 4 bases from V and 4 bases from J, with 13 bases in between. Germline V CDR1 and CDR2: LNHDA, SQIVND (reference sequence). DNA for the CDR3: TGTGCCAGTAGTAAAGACCGTAGGGGCACTGAAGCTTTCTTT. Translating it yields CASSKDRRGTEAFF.